These T cell receptor beta chains were read from a single sample in a study of chemoradiotherapy in HPV16-positive cancers. The repertoire was sequenced with immunoSEQ multiplex PCR; TCRdb's copy has only in-frame clones and lacks some. The repertoire holds more than 13,000 clones, with about 91% as singletons. The specimen was blood, collected from a patient who underwent chemoradiotherapy. The receptors derive from a human donor with HPV-associated anogenital cancer. Each CDR3 is given with its conserved first and last residue. A D gene is named only where the DNA matches it firmly. Where a row states a size, it is once, few, many or the class of an expanded clone; other rows omit it.

j_call d_call clone_size v_call cdr3_length cdr3_aa cdr3_nt
TRBJ2-7 TRBD2 - TRBV7-2 17 CASSSMGLAEFAYEQYF TGTGCCAGCAGCTCCATGGGACTAGCGGAGTTCGCCTACGAGCAGTACTTC
TRBJ2-5 - - TRBV7-9 14 CASSTGWVEETQYF TGTGCCAGCAGCACCGGTTGGGTGGAAGAGACCCAGTACTTC
TRBJ2-7 - - TRBV6-1 15 CASSDYRVNVYEQYF TGTGCCAGCAGTGACTACAGGGTAAACGTTTACGAGCAGTACTTC
TRBJ1-3 - - TRBV21-1 13 CASSKASGNTIYF TGTGCCAGCAGCAAAGCCTCTGGAAACACCATATATTTT
TRBJ2-7 - few TRBV28 13 CASSLVQGYEQYF TGTGCCAGCAGTTTGGTCCAGGGCTACGAGCAGTACTTC
TRBJ1-2 TRBD1 - TRBV6-1 12 CASSGTDYGYTF TGTGCCAGCAGCGGGACAGACTATGGCTACACCTTC
TRBJ2-3 - - TRBV5-4 14 CASSLFGSTDTQYF TGTGCCAGCAGCTTGTTTGGGTCCACAGATACGCAGTATTTT
TRBJ2-1 - - TRBV19 15 CASRLDRSSYNEQFF TGTGCCAGTAGGCTAGACAGGAGCTCCTACAATGAGCAGTTCTTC
TRBJ1-1 TRBD1 - TRBV6-4 14 CARDRGDFRSEAFF TGTGCCAGAGACAGGGGCGACTTTAGGTCTGAAGCTTTCTTT
TRBJ2-7 TRBD1 - TRBV4-1 13 CASSQVTGGEQYF TGCGCCAGCAGCCAGGTCACAGGGGGCGAGCAGTACTTC
TRBJ2-7 TRBD1 few TRBV5-6 14 CASSWTGPSYEQYF TGTGCCAGCAGCTGGACAGGGCCTTCCTACGAGCAGTACTTC
TRBJ1-4 - - TRBV5-4 15 CASSRGGTSDEKLFF TGTGCCAGCAGCCGAGGGGGGACATCTGATGAAAAACTGTTTTTT
TRBJ1-5 - - TRBV4-1 16 CASSQVAPGDSQPQHF TGCGCCAGCAGCCAAGTCGCACCGGGAGACAGTCAGCCCCAGCATTTT
TRBJ1-5 - - TRBV7-9 16 CASSPEAGINNQPQHF TGTGCCAGCAGCCCCGAGGCAGGGATAAACAATCAGCCCCAGCATTTT
TRBJ1-4 - few TRBV14 14 CASSPGQPNEKLFF TGTGCCAGCAGCCCCGGACAGCCTAATGAAAAACTGTTTTTT
TRBJ1-1 - once TRBV14 18 CASSQDQLWGFGSGEAFF TGTGCCAGCAGCCAAGATCAGTTGTGGGGCTTCGGAAGCGGTGAAGCTTTCTTT
TRBJ1-1 - few TRBV7-2 16 CASREFGGGPVTEAFF TGTGCCAGCAGGGAGTTTGGGGGGGGACCCGTCACTGAAGCTTTCTTT
TRBJ2-2 - - TRBV6-5 15 CASSYATTNTGELFF TGTGCCAGCAGTTACGCGACAACGAACACCGGGGAGCTGTTTTTT
TRBJ1-1 - - TRBV2 13 CASLQFGNTEAFF TGTGCCAGTCTACAGTTCGGAAACACTGAAGCTTTCTTT
TRBJ1-1 - - TRBV5-1 14 CASSVTAGGTEAFF TGCGCCAGCAGTGTGACAGCGGGCGGCACTGAAGCTTTCTTT
TRBJ2-4 - - TRBV5-1 14 CASSLGVAKNIQYF TGCGCCAGCAGCTTGGGGGTAGCCAAAAACATTCAGTACTTC
TRBJ2-3 - - TRBV30 14 CAWSFRTSGDTQYF TGTGCCTGGAGTTTCCGGACTTCAGGAGATACGCAGTATTTT
TRBJ2-7 TRBD2 once TRBV28 16 CASSLYAGGRADEQYF TGTGCCAGCAGTTTATACGCTGGCGGGAGGGCAGACGAGCAGTACTTC
TRBJ1-6 - - TRBV11-2 11 CASSLKSPLHF TGTGCCAGCAGCTTAAAATCACCCCTCCACTTT
TRBJ2-2 TRBD2 - TRBV19 16 CASSIVAGGLTGELFF TGTGCCAGTAGTATCGTAGCGGGAGGGCTCACCGGGGAGCTGTTTTTT
TRBJ1-1 - few TRBV30 13 CAWSVAKGTEAFF TGTGCCTGGAGTGTCGCAAAGGGCACTGAAGCTTTCTTT
TRBJ1-5 - - TRBV29-1 14 CSVVTGDSNQPQHF TGCAGCGTAGTTACAGGAGATAGCAATCAGCCCCAGCATTTT
TRBJ2-3 - - TRBV9 14 CASSVTLRSDTQYF TGTGCCAGCAGCGTAACATTGCGGTCAGATACGCAGTATTTT